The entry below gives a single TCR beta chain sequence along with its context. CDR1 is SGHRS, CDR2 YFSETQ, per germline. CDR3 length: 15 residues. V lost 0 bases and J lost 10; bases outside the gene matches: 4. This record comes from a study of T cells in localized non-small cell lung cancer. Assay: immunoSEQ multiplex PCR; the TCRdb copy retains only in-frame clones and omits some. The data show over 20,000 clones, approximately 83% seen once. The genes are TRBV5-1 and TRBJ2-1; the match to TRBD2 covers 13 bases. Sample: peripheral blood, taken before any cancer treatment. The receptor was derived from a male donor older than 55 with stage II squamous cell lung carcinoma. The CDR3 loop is CASSLGLAGGREQFF. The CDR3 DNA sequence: TGCGCCAGCAGCTTGGGACTAGCGGGAGGACGGGAGCAGTTCTTC.